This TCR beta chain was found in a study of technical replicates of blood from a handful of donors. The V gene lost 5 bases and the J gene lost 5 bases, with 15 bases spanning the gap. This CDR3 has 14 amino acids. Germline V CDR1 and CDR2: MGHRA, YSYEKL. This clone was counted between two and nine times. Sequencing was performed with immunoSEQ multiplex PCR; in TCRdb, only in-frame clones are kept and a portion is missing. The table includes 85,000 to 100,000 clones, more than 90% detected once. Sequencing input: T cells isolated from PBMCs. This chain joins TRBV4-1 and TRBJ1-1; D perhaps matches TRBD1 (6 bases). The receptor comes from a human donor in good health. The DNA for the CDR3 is TGCGCCAGCAGCTACCTAAAGGGGGGGACTGAAGCTTTCTTT. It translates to CASSYLKGGTEAFF.